Detailed here is one T cell receptor beta chain. In germline, CDR1 is GTSNPN, CDR2 SVGIG (reference sequence). V lost 2 bases to trimming and J lost 0 bases, with 5 bases between them. There are 13 residues in the CDR3. All sequencing subjects had displayed CD8+CD57+ cell expansion on flow cytometry. CDR3 and TCR beta VDJ profiling relied on genomic DNA as the template. TCRdb ran MiXCR on the reads and lists one entry per CDR3 protein. The data contain about 180,000 distinct CDR3 sequences, about half of them singletons. The data stem from a study of CD8+CD57+ T cells in acquired aplastic anemia. The rearrangement uses TRBV30 and TRBJ1-5; D is uncertain. The receptor was derived from a human donor with aplastic anemia. The sequenced material came from sorted CD4+, CD8+, or CD8+CD57+ T cells (not recorded which) from PBMCs. The CDR3 protein is CAWSPNSNQPQHF. The CDR3 DNA sequence: TGTGCCTGGAGTCCAAATAGCAATCAGCCCCAGCATTTT.